Each of the 22 T cell receptor beta chains below was sequenced from the same sample in a study of T cells after yellow fever vaccination. Each CDR3 protein gets one entry after TCRdb re-called the 5' RACE reads with MiXCR. Among about 130,000 distinct CDR3 sequences listed, approximately 8.4% were seen once. The source was CD8+ T cells sorted from PBMCs, collected on the day of the yellow fever booster vaccination. All receptors derive from a man between 18 and 29 years old who received the YFV17D yellow fever vaccine.

V gene TRBV29-1 combines with J gene TRBJ1-4; D is uncertain. Germline V CDR1 and CDR2: SQVTM, ANQGSEA. V lost 7 bases to trimming and J lost 0 bases, with 9 bases between them. The CDR3 is 13 amino acids. CDR3: CSARLPTNEKLFF. The CDR3 region has the DNA TGCAGCGCCCGACTCCCAACTAATGAAAAACTGTTTTTT.

Only a few counts were recorded for this clonotype. This chain links TRBV4-3 with TRBJ2-1; the match to TRBD2 covers 9 bases. The CDR3 length is 15 residues. V gave up 3 bases and J gave up 4 bases; unmatched junction bases: 4. CDR1 is LGHNA, CDR2 YSLEER, per germline. The chain's CDR3 is CASSQSSGVYNEQFF. The CDR3, as DNA: TGCGCCAGCAGCCAGTCTAGCGGGGTATACAATGAGCAGTTCTTC.

The genes are TRBV11-2 and TRBJ1-1, with 8 positions matching TRBD1. The CDR3 has 15 residues. Germline-derived CDR1 and CDR2 are SGHAT and FQNNGV. J lost 2 bases, V lost 4 bases, and 6 bases had no gene match. The CDR3 reads CASSSTGTGNTEAFF. The CDR3 region has the DNA TGTGCCAGCAGCTCAACCGGGACAGGAAACACTGAAGCTTTCTTT.

CDR3 residues: CSVSRGGNTGELFF. The CDR3 nucleotides read TGCAGCGTTAGCCGAGGGGGGAACACCGGGGAGCTGTTTTTT. The rearrangement uses TRBV29-1 and TRBJ2-2; D perhaps matches TRBD1 (6 bases). The CDR3 extends over 14 amino acids. The germline V gene has CDR1 SQVTM and CDR2 ANQGSEA. The germline V and J ends were trimmed by 5 bases and 1 base, with 11 bases remaining between them.

In this sample, this clonotype turned up many times. This rearrangement joins TRBV12-3 or TRBV12-4 to TRBJ1-5, with no clear D. The CDR3 is 14 amino acids. V was pared by 2 bases and J by 0 bases, with 5 bases between. The chain's CDR3 is CASSLQVSNQPQHF. In DNA form, the CDR3 reads TGTGCCAGCAGTTTACAGGTTAGCAATCAGCCCCAGCATTTT.

This rearrangement joins TRBV5-4 to TRBJ2-1, with 9 nucleotides matching TRBD2. Losses at the gene ends were 3 bases for V and 10 bases for J; bases not matched to a gene: 17. Germline CDR1 SGHNT, CDR2 YYREEE (reference sequence). The CDR3 has 17 residues. This CDR3 is CASSSSHLTRGGQEQFF. The CDR3 DNA reads TGTGCCAGCAGCTCGTCCCATCTCACGCGGGGGGGCCAGGAGCAGTTCTTC.

This clonotype has at least ten counts. The V gene is TRBV15, the J gene TRBJ2-2; tentatively, D is TRBD1 or TRBD2 (5 bases each). Germline values: CDR1 LNHNV, CDR2 YYDKDF (reference sequence). The CDR3 spans 15 residues. V was cut by 1 base and J by 3 bases, with 9 bases left in between. DNA for the CDR3: TGTGCCACCAGCAGAGGGGACGGAGACACCGGGGAGCTGTTTTTT. Encoded protein: CATSRGDGDTGELFF.

A few counts support this clonotype. CDR3 region: CAWTGAPGKSEKLFF. The CDR3 DNA sequence: TGTGCCTGGACGGGAGCGCCGGGGAAATCGGAAAAACTGTTTTTT. The chain employs TRBV30 and TRBJ1-4; D unresolved. This CDR3 has 15 residues. Trimming took 4 bases from V and 8 from J, leaving 20 bases between them. The germline gives CDR1 GTSNPN, CDR2 SVGIG (reference sequence). Together with reference TRBV30 and TRBJ1-4, the CDR3 gives the full variable domain: SQTIHQWPATLVQPVGSPLSLECTVEGTSNPNLYWYRQAAGRGLQLLFYSVGIGQISSEVPQNLSASRPQDRQFILSSKKLLLSDSGFYLCAWTGAPGKSEKLFFGSGTQLSVL.

This clonotype was recorded at least ten times. The rearrangement links TRBV6-6 to TRBJ2-4; D is unclear. The CDR3 loop spans 16 amino acids. Trimming cost V 5 bases and J 1 base, with 15 bases left between them. In germline, CDR1 is MNHNY, CDR2 SVGAGI (reference sequence). CDR3 sequence (DNA): TGTGCCAGCAGTCCCGGGCCCCTGGGGGCCAAAAACATTCAGTACTTC. This codes for CASSPGPLGAKNIQYF.

This clonotype turned up a few times. This chain connects TRBV25-1 to TRBJ2-7; the D is unclear. The CDR3 runs 12 residues. Between the trimmed V and J ends, which lost 6 bases and 9 bases, there was a span of 15 bases. Germline V gene lookup returns CDR1 MGHDK and CDR2 SYGVNS. Written as DNA, the CDR3 is TGTGCCAGCAGCTCGGACCTTGTTGGGCAGTACTTC. It yields the protein CASSSDLVGQYF.

V gene TRBV7-2 combines with J gene TRBJ2-5; TRBD1 agrees at 7 bases. This CDR3 comprises 13 residues. Germline CDR1 is SGHTA and CDR2 is FQGNSA. The V gene end was trimmed by 8 bases and the J gene end by 5 bases; junction bases not matched to a gene: 8. DNA for the CDR3: TGTGCCAGCCAGATTCAGGGGGTGGAGACCCAGTACTTC. Protein sequence: CASQIQGVETQYF. Drawing the rest from reference TRBV7-2 and TRBJ2-5, the complete variable domain is GAGVSQSPSNKVTEKGKDVELRCDPISGHTALYWYRQSLGQGLEFLIYFQGNSAPDKSGLPSDRFSAERTGGSVSTLTIQRTQQEDSAVYLCASQIQGVETQYFGPGTRLLVL.

This clonotype has ten or more counts. CDR3 in amino acids: CASSRGGTYNEQFF. CDR3 sequence (DNA): TGTGCCAGCAGTCGAGGGGGTACCTACAATGAGCAGTTCTTC. V gene TRBV27 combines with J gene TRBJ2-1; TRBD1 might be the D (6 bases). Germline assignment: CDR1 MNHEY and CDR2 SMNVEV (reference sequence). The CDR3 has 14 amino acids. Trimming left V 5 bases short and J 2 bases short, with 10 bases between.

This clonotype was counted at least ten times. The chain has TRBV7-9 and TRBJ2-3, with no clear D. The CDR3 contains 10 residues. The germline V gene has CDR1 SEHNR and CDR2 FQNEAQ (reference sequence). Trimming removed 1 base at V and 8 bases at J, with 1 base between. CDR3 DNA sequence: TGTGCCAGCAGCTTAGTTACGCAGTATTTT. It is translated as CASSLVTQYF.

A few counts support this clonotype. The chain links TRBV27 to TRBJ1-5; D is possibly TRBD1 (5 bases). The CDR3 runs to 15 residues. The V end was cut by 0 bases, the J end by 2 bases, with 8 bases between. CDR1 MNHEY and CDR2 SMNVEV come from the germline V gene (reference sequence). Here the CDR3 DNA reads TGTGCCAGCAGTTTATCGTCGGGGGGCAATCAGCCCCAGCATTTT. Protein sequence: CASSLSSGGNQPQHF.

This clonotype was seen ten or more times. The V and J genes are TRBV12-3 or TRBV12-4 and TRBJ2-2; TRBD1 matches at 10 bases. The CDR3 has 14 amino acids. J lost 6 bases, V lost 5 bases, and 3 bases had no gene match. CDR3 DNA sequence: TGTGCCAGCAGTCCCGGACAGGGGGCCGGGGAGCTGTTTTTT. Translating gives CASSPGQGAGELFF.

A few counts support this clonotype. The chain joins TRBV7-9 to TRBJ2-2; D might be TRBD2 (6 bases). Looked up from germline, CDR1 is SEHNR and CDR2 is FQNEAQ (reference sequence). This CDR3 region has 19 residues. V lost 6 bases to trimming and J lost 5 bases, with 28 bases between them. Here the CDR3 reads CASSRQTPRRGRGTGELFF. In DNA form, the CDR3 reads TGTGCCAGCAGTAGACAAACCCCACGGCGGGGCCGGGGGACCGGGGAGCTGTTTTTT.

This chain uses TRBV11-1 with TRBJ2-7; perhaps TRBD1 as D (5 bases). CDR1 is SGHAT, CDR2 FQDESV, per germline (reference sequence). Trimming stripped 2 bases from V and 6 bases from J, with 11 bases between. The length of the CDR3 is 13 residues. The CDR3 is CASSLWPQGEQYV. Written as DNA, the CDR3 is TGTGCCAGCAGCTTATGGCCCCAGGGCGAGCAGTACGTC.

In its sample, this clonotype was seen a few times. This chain uses TRBV7-2 with TRBJ2-2, with 9 bases aligning to TRBD2. The CDR3 extends over 18 amino acids. The V segment lost 4 bases and the J segment 5 bases; nucleotides outside the gene matches: 14. The germline V gene encodes CDR1 SGHTA and CDR2 FQGNSA. The CDR3 protein is CASSSPPAGGTVTGELFF. The CDR3 DNA sequence: TGTGCCAGCAGCTCCCCCCCAGCGGGGGGTACAGTGACCGGGGAGCTGTTTTTT.

This clonotype was seen a few times. J is TRBJ2-2 and V is TRBV5-5; 7 nucleotides line up with TRBD1. CDR1 and CDR2 from the germline V gene are SGHKS and YYEKEE (reference sequence). V was clipped by 3 bases and J by 4 bases; unmatched bases: 9. The CDR3 extends over 16 amino acids. The CDR3 sequence: CASSSETGKGTGELFF. The CDR3 bases are TGTGCCAGCAGCTCAGAGACAGGGAAGGGCACCGGGGAGCTGTTTTTT.

This rearrangement joins TRBV5-4 to TRBJ2-2; 9 bases are shared with TRBD2. Per the germline V gene, CDR1 is SGHNT and CDR2 is YYREEE (reference sequence). The J segment lost 1 base and the V segment lost 4 bases, leaving 5 bases of the junction unmatched. CDR3 length: 16 residues. CDR3 loop: CASSGGLAKNTGELFF. In DNA, the CDR3 is TGTGCCAGCAGCGGAGGACTAGCGAAGAACACCGGGGAGCTGTTTTTT.

This clonotype was seen a handful of times. The chain links TRBV27 to TRBJ1-6, with a tentative D call TRBD1 (6 bases). Germline V gene lookup returns CDR1 MNHEY and CDR2 SMNVEV (reference sequence). Trimming pared 6 bases from V and 10 bases from J, leaving 10 bases between. The CDR3 has 12 amino acids. CDR3 sequence: CASSRGGSPLHF. CDR3 DNA: TGTGCCAGCAGCCGGGGGGGCTCACCCCTCCACTTT.

This chain connects TRBV7-8 to TRBJ2-7; TRBD1 is a possible D gene (6 bases). The CDR3 has 13 residues. Germline V lookup: CDR1 SGHVS, CDR2 FQNEAQ. The V gene lost 0 bases and the J gene lost 3 bases, with 6 bases spanning the gap. The CDR3: CASSLADSYEQYV. The CDR3 coding sequence is TGTGCCAGCAGCTTAGCGGACAGCTACGAGCAGTACGTC.